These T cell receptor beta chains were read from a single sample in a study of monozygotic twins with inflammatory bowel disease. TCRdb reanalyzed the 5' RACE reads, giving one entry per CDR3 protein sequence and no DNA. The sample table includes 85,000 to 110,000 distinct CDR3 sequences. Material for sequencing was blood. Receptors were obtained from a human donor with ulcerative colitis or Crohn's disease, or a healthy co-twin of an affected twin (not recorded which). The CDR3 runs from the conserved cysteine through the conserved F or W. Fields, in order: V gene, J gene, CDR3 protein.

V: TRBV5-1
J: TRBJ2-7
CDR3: CASSSSGTGDYEQYF

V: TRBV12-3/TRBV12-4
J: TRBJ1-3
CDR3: CASSDPGLSRNTIYF

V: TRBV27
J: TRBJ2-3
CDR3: CASSLLRRSTDTQYF

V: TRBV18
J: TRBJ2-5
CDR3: CASSPHQETQYF

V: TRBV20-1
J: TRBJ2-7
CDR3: CSARAPDRAYEQYF

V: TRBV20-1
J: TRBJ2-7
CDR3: CSVYREGYEQYF

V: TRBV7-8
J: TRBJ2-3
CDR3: CASSLFGRGQGTDTQYF

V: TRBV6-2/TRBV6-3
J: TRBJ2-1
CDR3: CASRGTSGSNEQFF

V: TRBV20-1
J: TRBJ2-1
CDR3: CSARELAGGFNEQFF

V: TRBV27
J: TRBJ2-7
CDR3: CASSLSGGPVEQYF

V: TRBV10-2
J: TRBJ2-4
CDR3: CASSDPGLPKNIQYF

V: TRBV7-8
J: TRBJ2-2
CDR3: CASRRAGGAGELFF

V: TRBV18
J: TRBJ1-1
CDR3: CASSPGQNTEAFF

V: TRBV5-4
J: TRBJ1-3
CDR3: CASSLAGSSGNTIYF

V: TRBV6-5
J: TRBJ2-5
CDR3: CASSYSTGGKTQYF

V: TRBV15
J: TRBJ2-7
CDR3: CATSLGNYEQYF

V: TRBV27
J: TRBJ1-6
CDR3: CASKTGQGLYF

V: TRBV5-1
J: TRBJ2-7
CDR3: CASSVTGRELDEQYF

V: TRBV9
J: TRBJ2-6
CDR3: CASSVRDRPEGGANVLTF

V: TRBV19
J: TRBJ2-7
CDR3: CASSGTSGAGSSYEQYF

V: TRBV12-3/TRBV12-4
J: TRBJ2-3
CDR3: CASSLSGTANRGTDTQYF

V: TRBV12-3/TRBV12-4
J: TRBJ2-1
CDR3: CASSLGSGVSYNEQFF

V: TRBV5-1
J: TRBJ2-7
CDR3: CASSSQGTSGSSYEQYF

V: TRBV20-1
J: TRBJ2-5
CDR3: CSAREVYQETQYF

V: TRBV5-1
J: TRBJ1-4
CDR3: CASSLDRGLEKLFF

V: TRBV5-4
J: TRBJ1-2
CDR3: CASRPGAPGNYGYTF

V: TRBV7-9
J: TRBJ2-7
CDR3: CATALGTSDYEQYF

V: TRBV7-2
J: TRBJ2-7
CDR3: CASSVPGGFHEQYF

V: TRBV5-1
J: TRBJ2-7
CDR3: CASSYTGTSVHEQYF

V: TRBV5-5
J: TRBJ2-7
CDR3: CASSLTGLDYEQYF

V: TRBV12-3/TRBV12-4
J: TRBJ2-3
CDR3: CASSLLGRRTDTQYF

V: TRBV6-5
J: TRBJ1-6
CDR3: CASRYSISTGTKSPLHF

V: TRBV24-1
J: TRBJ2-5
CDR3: CATSDARDYKETQYF

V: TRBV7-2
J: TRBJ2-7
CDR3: CASSFRLAGARYEQYF

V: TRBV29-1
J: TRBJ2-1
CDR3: CSGRPGLAGNNEQFF

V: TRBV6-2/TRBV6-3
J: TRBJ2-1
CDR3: CASRRTNEQFF

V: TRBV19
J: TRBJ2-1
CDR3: CASNLGTGVYNEQFF

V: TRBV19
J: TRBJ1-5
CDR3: CASTGGQGAYQPQHF

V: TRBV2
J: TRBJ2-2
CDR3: CASSRRGLSTGELFF

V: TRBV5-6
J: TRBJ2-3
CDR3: CASSWGSVLPDTQYF